This T cell receptor (beta chain) was retrieved from a study of T cell clones after liver transplantation. Whole-study context: HCV positivity affected three of eight recipients; the rest lacked autoimmune or viral indications. Study-wide results and limits: Rather than being deleted, graft donor-reactive T cells may have moved into the graft.

Measured with immunoSEQ multiplex PCR; TCRdb has only the in-frame clones, and not every one. The sample records tens of thousands of clones, 80% being singletons. In germline, CDR1 is MNHNS, CDR2 SASEGT. The V and J ends lost 1 base and 0 bases respectively, with 12 bases between them. CDR3 length: 16 residues. Thawed unstimulated PBMCs were FACS-sorted by CD3, CD4 and CD8 into two populations. In the case of this clone: Its cognate antigen is unknown.

The TCR comes from a human patient who received a liver transplant. Some of these T cells may belong to the graft donor. The chain links TRBV6-1 to TRBJ1-1; tentative D call: TRBD1 (5 bases). The starting material was CD4+ T cells from blood, obtained 12 months after liver transplant. For the CDR3, the DNA is TGTGCCAGCAGTGAAGTGCTGGGACCGCTGAACACTGAAGCTTTCTTT. Amino acids: CASSEVLGPLNTEAFF.